These 13 T cell receptor beta chains came from one sample sequenced in a study of T-cell memory formation after mild COVID-19. TCRdb used MiXCR to reprocess the 5' RACE reads, holding one entry per CDR3 protein. The profile shows roughly 250,000 distinct CDR3 sequences, 16% of them singletons. Sample: PBMCs or a T cell subset sorted from them (not recorded which). These receptors came from a man younger than 35 who had mild COVID-19 (a few samples of this study predate the infection). Cell type and time point are not known.

At least ten counts were recorded for this clonotype. The chain is built from TRBV7-2 and TRBJ1-1; D is possibly TRBD1 (5 bases). This CDR3 is built from 16 residues. The V gene lost 4 bases and the J gene lost 4 bases, with 19 bases spanning the gap. Germline V gene lookup returns CDR1 SGHTA and CDR2 FQGNSA. This CDR3 reads CASSYDGRGSGTEAFF. Written as DNA, the CDR3 is TGTGCCAGCAGCTATGACGGACGGGGGAGCGGCACTGAAGCTTTCTTT.

The chain employs TRBV9 and TRBJ1-5; 7 bases map to TRBD1. The CDR3 covers 14 residues. After removal of 2 bases from V and 4 bases from J, the junction contained 3 bases not matched to a gene. The germline CDR1 and CDR2 sequences are SGDLS and YYNGEE. The CDR3 nucleotides read TGTGCCAGCAGCGTTGGACAGGCAAATCAGCCCCAGCATTTT. It translates to CASSVGQANQPQHF.

This clonotype appeared a few times. The chain carries TRBV5-1 and TRBJ1-2; 10 nucleotides match TRBD1. The CDR3 is made up of 14 amino acids. Germline lookup yields CDR1 SGHRS and CDR2 YFSETQ. The V and J ends lost 4 bases and 4 bases, in that order; junction bases with no gene match: 4. This CDR3 reads CASSRGQGTYGYTF. DNA for the CDR3: TGCGCCAGCAGCCGGGGACAGGGGACCTATGGCTACACCTTC.

This clonotype appeared a few times. The chain links TRBV3-1 to TRBJ1-1; no firm D call. Germline V gene sequence: CDR1 LGHDT, CDR2 YNNKEL (reference sequence). Trimming removed 4 bases from V and 9 bases from J, with 15 bases in between. The CDR3 has 13 residues. Here the CDR3 reads CASSPRADVQAFF. The CDR3 DNA reads TGTGCCAGCAGCCCACGGGCCGACGTTCAAGCTTTCTTT.

The rearrangement joins TRBV7-3 to TRBJ2-3; D remains unclear. The CDR3 spans 15 residues. V lost 0 bases, J lost 0 bases, and 7 bases lay in between. The germline V gene has CDR1 SGHTA and CDR2 FQGTGA. CDR3: CASSLTGPSTDTQYF. The CDR3 coding sequence is TGTGCCAGCAGCTTAACAGGGCCTAGCACAGATACGCAGTATTTT.

This chain joins TRBV20-1 and TRBJ1-4; TRBD1 agrees at 7 bases. Germline CDR1 reads DFQATT; CDR2 reads SNEGSKA (reference sequence). This CDR3 spans 14 amino acids. V trimming: 6 bases; J trimming: 0 bases; junction bases outside the gene matches: 4. The CDR3 DNA is TGCAGTGCACAGGGGAGGGCAACTAATGAAAAACTGTTTTTT. It yields the protein CSAQGRATNEKLFF.

This clonotype was picked up a small number of times. This chain uses TRBV6-1 with TRBJ2-5; D is unresolved. Trimming stripped 5 bases from V and 9 bases from J, with 10 bases between. Germline V gene lookup returns CDR1 MNHNS and CDR2 SASEGT. CDR3 length: 11 amino acids. This CDR3 is CASSFSWAQYF. The CDR3 nucleotides are TGTGCCAGCAGTTTCTCCTGGGCCCAGTACTTC.

Many counts were recorded for this clonotype. The chain is built from TRBV5-5 and TRBJ2-1, with D perhaps matching TRBD2 (6 bases). The CDR3 is 13 residues long. V was shortened by 3 bases and J by 9 bases, with 13 bases between the two germline ends. From germline, CDR1 is SGHKS and CDR2 YYEKEE (reference sequence). CDR3 protein: CASSSVGDFEQFF. In DNA, the CDR3 is TGTGCCAGCAGCTCAGTGGGGGACTTTGAGCAGTTCTTC. Full variable domain (missing parts from reference TRBV5-5 and TRBJ2-1): DAGVTQSPTHLIKTRGQQVTLRCSPISGHKSVSWYQQVLGQGPQFIFQYYEKEERGRGNFPDRFSARQFPNYSSELNVNALLLGDSALYLCASSSVGDFEQFFGPGTRLTVL.

The V gene is TRBV7-2, the J gene TRBJ2-5; no clear D gene. Trimming cost V 0 bases and J 4 bases, with 6 bases left between them. The germline V gene encodes CDR1 SGHTA and CDR2 FQGNSA. The CDR3 runs to 13 residues. CDR3 sequence reads: CASSLAKRETQYF. The DNA of the CDR3 is TGTGCCAGCAGCTTAGCCAAACGAGAGACCCAGTACTTC.

V and J are TRBV7-2 and TRBJ1-6; D might be TRBD1 (6 bases). Per germline, CDR1 SGHTA and CDR2 FQGNSA. This CDR3 has 15 amino acids. V was pared by 3 bases and J by 10 bases, with 16 bases between. For the CDR3, the DNA is TGTGCCAGCAGCTTGGGACAAACAAGGAACTCACCCCTCCACTTT. It specifies CASSLGQTRNSPLHF.

This clonotype was observed a few times. The chain employs TRBV12-3 or TRBV12-4 and TRBJ2-3; 9 bases line up with TRBD2. The CDR3 length is 16 residues. V shed 3 bases, J shed 2 bases, and the junction held 6 bases outside the gene matches. CDR3 DNA sequence: TGTGCCAGCAGTTTCCGGGCTAGCGGGGACACAGATACGCAGTATTTT. Its translation is CASSFRASGDTDTQYF.

The rearrangement joins TRBV18 to TRBJ2-7, with D perhaps TRBD2 (5 bases). Germline V gives CDR1 KGHSH, CDR2 LQKENI. The CDR3 has 13 residues. V dropped 3 bases and J dropped 6 bases, with 12 bases sitting between them. The CDR3 here is CASSPRAGPEQYV. As DNA, the CDR3 is TGTGCCAGCTCACCGCGTGCGGGTCCCGAGCAGTACGTC.

This clonotype appeared a few times. The chain employs TRBV10-1 and TRBJ2-3; 8 bases are shared with TRBD2. Germline V gene sequence: CDR1 WNHNN, CDR2 SYGVQD (reference sequence). Trimming cost V 3 bases and J 4 bases; bases outside gene matches: 6. CDR3 size: 15 residues. The CDR3 DNA follows: TGCGCCAGCAGTGACCAGCGGGGGTCCGCAGATACGCAGTATTTT. Translated: CASSDQRGSADTQYF.